This T cell receptor (beta chain) appears in the sequencing data of a study of blood T cell repertoires in COVID-19 (dated by TCRdb to about 2020). Regarding the complete study: The collaborator samples originated in the United States, Italy and Spain and spanned the acute and convalescent phases of COVID-19. The material from the prospective study consisted of cDNA or gDNA derived from T cells, B-cell-depleted T cells, or PBMCs. Subjects who had been exposed to COVID-19, were actively infected with it, or had recovered from it provided the deeply sampled blood TCRbeta repertoires that made up the dataset. The repertoires were released in a freely available public database meant as a resource for research on the immune response to SARS-CoV-2. Samples were obtained from the ongoing ImmuneRACE study (first 160 participants) and from some 1,300 subjects provided by 6 global collaborators. Nearly every sample came with metadata listing a de-identified subject ID, COVID-19 status, age in years and sex. Where HLA class I and class II types were available, the types were taken from metadata supplied by the sample provider, not from assay-based typing.

Summary of the overall study and its limitations: Clinical and demographic metadata were provided uncurated, with the amount varying by source and participant.

One collaborating source in Seattle enrolled patients during active infection and followed them longitudinally through the course of disease. Collaborating institutions collected whole blood in K2EDTA tubes following their own protocols. For TCRbeta analysis, collaborators shipped samples in one of three forms: frozen whole blood, isolated PBMCs, or DNA extracted from either of those sample types. Relative to germline, V is missing 4 bases and J is missing 8 bases, with 14 bases of the junction outside any gene match. The CDR3, from cysteine to phenylalanine, totals 16 residues. Of the read, only the CDR3 DNA is kept; its 48 bases are in frame from base 1. CDR1 and CDR2 are read off the germline V gene (reference sequence) as SGHNT and YYREEE. With regard to this clone: Its antigen is unknown. Base qualities are not at hand, and no much larger clone is one base apart.

TCRbeta CDR3 regions were amplified from genomic DNA by means of the immunoSEQ Assay, a bias-controlled multiplex PCR. The authors' analysis ran thus. Within the assay, amplification of reference gene primers was used to estimate how many nucleated cells each sample contained. To quantify the absolute abundance of each unique TCRbeta CDR3 rearrangement, sequence reads were collapsed and filtered. Productive Simpson clonality was computed per sample as the square root of Simpson's diversity index over productive rearrangements. TCRdb carries this immuneACCESS record with in-frame sequences only. Its versions omit some clonotypes, under half of them owing to an unresolved V gene in the studies checked, with the rest unexplained. The DNA was the basis for D and trimming; V, J and clone size are from that table. The sample table holds some 360,000 clones, of which about 90% were seen once. 2% to 2.5% of the sample is taken by the ten largest.

The receptor was isolated from a woman aged 60-70 years with COVID-19, enrolled during active disease. Sequences were obtained from peripheral blood. The rearranged chain carries TRBV5-4 and TRBJ2-2, with 7 middle bases fitting TRBD2. At the DNA level, the sequence is TGTGCCAGCAGCCCCGACTGGGGGGGACGGAAGGGGGAGCTGTTTTTT. Its translation is CASSPDWGGRKGELFF. The CDR3 plus the reference TRBV5-4 and TRBJ2-2 genes for the other parts give the full variable domain: ETGVTQSPTHLIKTRGQQVTLRCSSQSGHNTVSWYQQALGQGPQFIFQYYREEENGRGNFPPRFSGLQFPNYSSELNVNALELDDSALYLCASSPDWGGRKGELFFGEGSRLTVL.